Presented here are 6 T cell receptor beta chains from one specimen sequenced in a study of T cells in Graves' hyperthyroidism and ophthalmopathy. Using RNA transcripts as the source, TCR beta CDR3 regions were amplified. An initial round of RT-PCR targeting the TCR CDR3 relied on the HTBI primer set. TCRdb redid the calling of the multiplex PCR reads with MiXCR, one entry per CDR3 protein. The sample has fewer than 350,000 distinct CDR3 sequences; less than 15% are singletons. The specimen sequenced was blood. All receptors come from a woman in her twenties or thirties with Graves' hyperthyroidism that later progressed to Graves' ophthalmopathy.

This clonotype appeared a few times. The chain is built from TRBV27 and TRBJ1-1, with a weak D call TRBD1 (6 bases). Trimming removed 8 bases at V and 4 bases at J, with 14 bases between. CDR1 MNHEY and CDR2 SMNVEV come from the germline V gene (reference sequence). This CDR3 is 13 amino acids long. The CDR3 reads CASGQPYGTEAFF. DNA for the CDR3: TGTGCCAGCGGACAGCCTTACGGCACTGAAGCTTTCTTT.

The CDR3 nucleotides are TGTGCCAGTAGTATAGGGATAGGGAACACTGAAGCTTTCTTT. Residues: CASSIGIGNTEAFF. The rearrangement uses TRBV19 and TRBJ1-1; D ambiguous. The CDR3 contains 14 residues. Germline CDR1 reads LNHDA; CDR2 reads SQIVND (reference sequence). V was pared by 1 base and J by 1 base, with 7 bases between.

This chain connects TRBV6-1 to TRBJ2-7, with D maybe TRBD1 (6 bases). CDR3 length equals 15 residues. In germline, CDR1 is MNHNS, CDR2 SASEGT. V lost 5 bases to trimming and J lost 7 bases, with 21 bases between them. This CDR3 reads CASSSSQGLLGEQYF. The CDR3 region has the DNA TGTGCCAGCAGTTCATCACAGGGTTTGTTGGGAGAGCAGTACTTC.

This clonotype came up once. The CDR3 is CASSISGTANTGELFF. The CDR3 coding sequence is TGTGCCAGTAGTATATCCGGGACAGCGAACACCGGGGAGCTGTTTTTT. V is TRBV19 and J is TRBJ2-2; 7 positions agree with TRBD1. The CDR3 loop spans 16 amino acids. Germline CDR1 is LNHDA and CDR2 is SQIVND (reference sequence). Losses at the gene ends were 2 bases for V and 0 bases for J; bases not matched to a gene: 3.

This clonotype was seen repeatedly, ten times or more. The chain combines TRBV28 with TRBJ2-7; TRBD2 aligns across 10 bases. V lost 4 bases and J lost 3; bases outside the gene matches: 3. CDR1 is MDHEN and CDR2 is SYDVKM in the germline V gene. The CDR3 is 14 amino acids. CDR3 residues: CASSYLAGGYEQYF. CDR3 DNA sequence: TGTGCCAGCAGTTATTTAGCGGGAGGCTACGAGCAGTACTTC.

This clonotype has at least ten counts. The chain is built from TRBV7-6 and TRBJ1-2; D ambiguous. The V end lost 3 bases, the J end lost 5 bases, and 16 bases lay between the germline ends. The CDR3 has 15 residues. Germline values: CDR1 SGHVS, CDR2 FNYEAQ. CDR3 sequence: CASSLASGAEYGYTF. DNA for the CDR3: TGTGCCAGCAGCTTGGCATCCGGCGCGGAGTATGGCTACACCTTC.